This T cell receptor (beta chain) appears in the sequencing data of a study of neoadjuvant anti-PD-1 for oral cavity cancer. Overall study context: Patients mostly received three to four biweekly nivolumab doses at 3 mg/kg before surgery. Non-progressing patients received a fourth nivolumab dose near day 43, then surgery on days 50-56.

The CDR3 is 16 residues long. V was clipped by 5 bases and J by 8 bases; unmatched bases: 16. The V gene's germline CDR1 is PRHDT and CDR2 FYEKMQ (reference sequence). Generated by immunoSEQ multiplex PCR, the TCRdb table keeps only in-frame clones and is missing some. The data contain several thousand clones, around 63% of them singletons. The V gene is TRBV13, the J gene TRBJ1-2, with TRBD1 matching 8 bases. The origin of this receptor is a person aged 35 to 85 with oral cavity squamous cell carcinoma. The material was tumor tissue, obtained before nivolumab (anti-PD-1) treatment. The CDR3 DNA reads TGTGCCAGCAGCCCGTTTTTTGGACAGGGTTTTTACGGCTACACCTTC. Translation gives CASSPFFGQGFYGYTF.